This T cell receptor (beta chain) comes out of a study of shared clonotypes between healthy human individuals. Points from the study as a whole: Inspection by rarefaction showed sorted-subset sequencing to be incomplete despite large depth. Sequencing depth was a factor that was expected to affect clonotype sharing among donors.

The naive CD8 fraction comprised CD45RO-negative cells positively selected for CCR7 and excluded terminally differentiated effector memory CD45RA+ cells. CDR3 size: 13 residues. Trimming pared 5 bases from V and 4 bases from J, leaving 11 bases between. Germline-derived CDR1 and CDR2 are SGHAT and FQNNGV. Using immunoSEQ multiplex PCR, the repertoire was profiled, and TCRdb retains in-frame clones only, with some absent. Among 500,000 to 700,000 clones, 90% to 95% were seen once, and the ten largest hold over 0.1%. This clone was seen once. No antigen is known for it. This sequence was found in a woman in her thirties in good health. The chain links TRBV11-2 to TRBJ2-5, with D possibly matching TRBD1 (6 bases). The material sequenced was naive CD8+ T cells sorted from blood. Written as DNA, the CDR3 is TGTGCCAGCAGCCTGGGACACCCAGAGACCCAGTACTTC. It encodes CASSLGHPETQYF.